What follows are 14 T cell receptor beta chains derived from one specimen sequenced in a study of shared clonotypes between healthy human individuals. TCRdb's copy holds only in-frame clones and misses some; the assay was immunoSEQ multiplex PCR. The top ten clones hold roughly 0.39% of a sample with 2 million to 3 million clones, more than 85% of them seen once. Sequencing used naive CD4+ T cells from PBMCs. Sample subset: CD45RA+ positively selected. The receptors shown here come from a man aged 18 to 30 in good health. Some clones in this sample may be carry-over from other donors' samples.

This chain links TRBV10-3 with TRBJ2-1; 7 nucleotides agree with TRBD2. Per germline, CDR1 ENHRY and CDR2 SYGVKD. The CDR3 has 14 amino acids. V lost 2 bases to trimming and J lost 5 bases; unmatched junction nucleotides: 3. The CDR3 DNA sequence: TGTGCCATCAGTGAGAGGCTAGCGGACAATGAGCAGTTCTTC. Its translation: CAISERLADNEQFF.

The chain links TRBV2 to TRBJ2-7, with 7 bases that match TRBD1. The J segment lost 3 bases and the V segment lost 6 bases, leaving 14 bases of the junction unmatched. This CDR3 spans 16 amino acids. The germline gives CDR1 SNHLY, CDR2 FYNNEI. The CDR3 sequence is CASSPLGVAGGYEQYF. The DNA of the CDR3 is TGTGCCAGCAGCCCGCTGGGTGTGGCAGGGGGCTACGAGCAGTACTTC.

The chain links TRBV5-1 to TRBJ2-2; TRBD1 or TRBD2 may be the D gene (6 bases each). The length of the CDR3 is 14 residues. V gave up 2 bases and J gave up 7 bases, with 12 bases separating them. Germline V gene lookup returns CDR1 SGHRS and CDR2 YFSETQ. CDR3 residues: CASSFGGPVGELFF. The CDR3 region has the DNA TGCGCCAGCAGCTTTGGGGGGCCGGTCGGGGAGCTGTTTTTT.

The rearrangement links TRBV11-2 to TRBJ2-1; D is undetermined. The germline CDR1 and CDR2 sequences are SGHAT and FQNNGV. V was cut by 4 bases and J by 4 bases, with 14 bases left in between. There are 15 residues in the CDR3. CDR3: CASSSQSGTYNEQFF. The CDR3 region has the DNA TGTGCCAGCAGCTCTCAGTCGGGTACTTACAATGAGCAGTTCTTC. Full variable domain (rest looked up from reference TRBV11-2 and TRBJ2-1): EAGVAQSPRYKIIEKRQSVAFWCNPISGHATLYWYQQILGQGPKLLIQFQNNGVVDDSQLPKDRFSAERLKGVDSTLKIQPAKLEDSAVYLCASSSQSGTYNEQFFGPGTRLTVL.

V gene TRBV5-5 combines with J gene TRBJ1-1; no firm D call. Germline CDR1 and CDR2: SGHKS and YYEKEE (reference sequence). The CDR3 totals 15 residues. The V end was cut by 0 bases, the J end by 1 base, with 10 bases between. The chain's CDR3 is CASSLAPRQNTEAFF. The CDR3 coding sequence is TGTGCCAGCAGCTTGGCCCCGAGACAGAACACTGAAGCTTTCTTT.

The CDR3 reads CASGLASAGGLYNEQFF. The CDR3 DNA reads as TGTGCTAGTGGTTTGGCTTCAGCGGGAGGACTCTACAATGAGCAGTTCTTC. The chain has TRBV12-5 and TRBJ2-1; 9 nucleotides agree with TRBD2. Trimming cost V 1 base and J 3 bases; bases outside gene matches: 7. Germline CDR1 reads LGHNT; CDR2 reads FRNRAP. This CDR3 contains 17 residues.

This sequence joins TRBV5-1 and TRBJ2-2; D remains ambiguous. The germline CDR1 and CDR2 sequences are SGHRS and YFSETQ. The CDR3 is 13 residues long. V gave up 1 base and J gave up 4 bases, with 5 bases separating them. The CDR3 DNA follows: TGCGCCAGCAGCTTGCCGGTCACCGGGGAGCTGTTTTTT. It is translated as CASSLPVTGELFF.

V usage is TRBV19 and J usage is TRBJ2-7, with 8 bases identical to TRBD1. With 4 bases clipped from V and 4 bases from J, the junction kept 6 bases outside the gene matches. The CDR3 has 14 amino acids. Germline assignment: CDR1 LNHDA and CDR2 SQIVND (reference sequence). CDR3 nucleotides: TGTGCCAGTAGTAGGTCAGGGGGCCAGTACGAGCAGTACTTC. Its translation is CASSRSGGQYEQYF. The full variable domain, completed using reference TRBV19 and TRBJ2-7, is DGGITQSPKYLFRKEGQNVTLSCEQNLNHDAMYWYRQDPGQGLRLIYYSQIVNDFQKGDIAEGYSVSREKKESFPLTVTSAQKNPTAFYLCASSRSGGQYEQYFGPGTRLTVT.

CDR3 in amino acids: CASSAQAQNTEAFF. In nucleotides, the CDR3 is TGTGCCAGCAGCGCGCAGGCGCAGAACACTGAAGCTTTCTTT. The chain joins TRBV9 to TRBJ1-1; D is undetermined. Trimming left V 3 bases short and J 1 base short, with 10 bases between. In germline, CDR1 is SGDLS, CDR2 YYNGEE. The CDR3 runs to 14 residues. The full variable domain, in which reference TRBV9 and TRBJ1-1 provide the parts outside the CDR3, is DSGVTQTPKHLITATGQRVTLRCSPRSGDLSVYWYQQSLDQGLQFLIQYYNGEERAKGNILERFSAQQFPDLHSELNLSSLELGDSALYFCASSAQAQNTEAFFGQGTRLTVV.

This chain connects TRBV5-8 to TRBJ1-6; 7 positions match TRBD1. Germline V CDR1 and CDR2: SGHTS, YDEGEE. The CDR3 extends over 15 amino acids. V gave up 3 bases and J gave up 7 bases; unmatched junction bases: 7. The DNA of the CDR3 is TGTGCCAGCAGCTACACCGGGACAGCCAATTCACCCCTCCACTTT. Translation: CASSYTGTANSPLHF.

The gene calls are TRBV5-5 and TRBJ1-2; D is possibly TRBD1 (5 bases). The length of the CDR3 is 14 residues. Trimming stripped 2 bases from V and 2 bases from J, with 10 bases between. Germline V gene sequence: CDR1 SGHKS, CDR2 YYEKEE (reference sequence). CDR3 region: CASSFRQGNYGYTF. The DNA of the CDR3 is TGTGCCAGCAGCTTCCGGCAGGGCAACTATGGCTACACCTTC.

This clone turned up a few times. The chain is built from TRBV23-1 and TRBJ1-5, with a weak D call TRBD1 (5 bases). TRBV23-1 is known as an ORF, though its function is uncertain. The CDR3 consists of 12 residues. Trimming removed 3 bases at V and 7 bases at J, with 7 bases between. CDR3 in DNA: TGCGCCAGCAGTCATGGGGGGCAGCCCCAGCATTTT. It encodes CASSHGGQPQHF.

The J gene is TRBJ2-1, the V gene TRBV5-1; 12 bases agree with TRBD1. V lost 3 bases to trimming and J lost 8 bases; unmatched junction nucleotides: 12. This CDR3 is 17 amino acids long. CDR1 is SGHRS, CDR2 YFSETQ, per germline. The CDR3 DNA sequence: TGCGCCAGCAGCTCGCCGCGGGGCGGGACAGGGGGCTATGAGCAGTTCTTC. Its protein is CASSSPRGGTGGYEQFF. The variable domain in full, with the rest retrieved from reference TRBV5-1 and TRBJ2-1, is KAGVTQTPRYLIKTRGQQVTLSCSPISGHRSVSWYQQTPGQGLQFLFEYFSETQRNKGNFPGRFSGRQFSNSRSEMNVSTLELGDSALYLCASSSPRGGTGGYEQFFGPGTRLTVL.

Concerning this clone: At the DNA level, this CDR3 is encoded by other sequences in the same sample as well. The rearrangement links TRBV11-2 to TRBJ2-7; D gene uncertain. This CDR3 comprises 14 residues. Between the trimmed V and J ends, which lost 0 bases and 2 bases, there was a span of 8 bases. Germline V lookup: CDR1 SGHAT, CDR2 FQNNGV. The CDR3 region has the DNA TGTGCCAGCAGCTTAGAGCTAGGCGCCTACGAGCAGTACTTC. Translating gives CASSLELGAYEQYF.